Each of the 23 T cell receptor beta chains below was sequenced from the same sample in a study of T cells in localized non-small cell lung cancer. Method: immunoSEQ multiplex PCR; TCRdb's copy keeps in-frame clones and lacks some. Here the sample spans about 40,000 clones, over 75% being singletons. This specimen was PBMCs, taken before any cancer treatment. The receptors originated from a woman between 40 and 69 years old with stage II lung adenocarcinoma.

The chain carries TRBV7-9 and TRBJ1-6; D uncertain. V lost 1 base to trimming and J lost 5 bases, with 9 bases between them. Germline CDR1 SEHNR, CDR2 FQNEAQ (reference sequence). CDR3 length: 15 amino acids. CDR3 DNA sequence: TGTGCCAGCAGCTTAGATGGACGTAATAATTCACCCCTCCACTTT. Translating gives CASSLDGRNNSPLHF.

The rearrangement joins TRBV15 to TRBJ1-1; tentatively, D is TRBD1 (5 bases). The CDR3 covers 13 residues. CDR1 LNHNV and CDR2 YYDKDF come from the germline V gene (reference sequence). The V end was cut by 8 bases, the J end by 3 bases, with 13 bases between. In DNA, the CDR3 is TGTGCCACCGCGGGGGATGGAGACACTGAAGCTTTCTTT. Residues: CATAGDGDTEAFF.

This chain joins TRBV6-5 and TRBJ2-1; 10 bases match TRBD2. The germline V gene has CDR1 MNHEY and CDR2 SVGAGI. CDR3 length: 15 residues. V gave up 4 bases and J gave up 3 bases; unmatched junction bases: 3. The CDR3 sequence is CASSSGLANYNEQFF. CDR3 in DNA: TGTGCCAGCAGTTCGGGACTAGCGAACTACAATGAGCAGTTCTTC.

The CDR3 protein is CASSQDLAGSTEAFF. The DNA of the CDR3 is TGTGCCAGCAGCCAAGATTTGGCAGGGAGTACTGAAGCTTTCTTT. This chain joins TRBV4-2 and TRBJ1-1, with a possible D match to TRBD1 (5 bases). The CDR3 covers 15 residues. Germline V gives CDR1 LGHNA, CDR2 YNFKEQ. The V gene lost 0 bases and the J gene lost 5 bases, with 13 bases spanning the gap.

V gene TRBV6-5 combines with J gene TRBJ1-1; 8 bases are shared with TRBD1. Germline-derived CDR1 and CDR2 are MNHEY and SVGAGI. V was pared by 5 bases and J by 7 bases, with 9 bases of the junction left unmatched. The CDR3 is made up of 14 amino acids. The CDR3 nucleotides are TGTGCCAGCAGTCGGCCGGACAGGGCTCTTGAAGCTTTCTTT. Protein: CASSRPDRALEAFF.

This chain uses TRBV7-9 with TRBJ2-1, with 14 nucleotides matching TRBD2. The V gene's germline CDR1 is SEHNR and CDR2 FQNEAQ (reference sequence). This CDR3 is 17 amino acids long. Trimming at V came to 7 bases and at J to 12 bases, leaving 17 bases not matched to a gene. CDR3 sequence: CASTRWTSGRSSMRQFF. DNA of the CDR3: TGTGCCAGCACCCGATGGACTAGCGGGAGGTCTTCAATGAGGCAGTTCTTC.

The chain couples TRBV29-1 to TRBJ2-2; D is ambiguous. Germline CDR1 SQVTM, CDR2 ANQGSEA. The length of the CDR3 is 13 residues. Trimming pared 1 base from V and 4 bases from J, leaving 7 bases between. In nucleotides, the CDR3 is TGCAGCGTTGAAGTTAGACGCACCGGGGAGCTGTTTTTT. It is translated as CSVEVRRTGELFF.

The CDR3 sequence is CATSRVTVSEQYF. In DNA, the CDR3 is TGTGCCACCAGCAGAGTAACAGTCTCCGAGCAGTACTTC. The chain recombines TRBV15 with TRBJ2-7; no reliable D call. Germline loops: CDR1 LNHNV, CDR2 YYDKDF (reference sequence). The CDR3 is 13 residues long. Trimming left V 1 base short and J 6 bases short, with 10 bases between.

The rearrangement uses TRBV5-6 and TRBJ1-6; 7 bases agree with TRBD1. Germline CDR1 is SGHDT and CDR2 is YYEEEE. V lost 0 bases, J lost 7 bases, and 1 base stayed unmatched. CDR3 length equals 14 residues. For the CDR3, the DNA is TGTGCCAGCAGCTTGGCCAGGGGGAATTCACCCCTCCACTTT. Translation: CASSLARGNSPLHF. Filled out from reference TRBV5-6 and TRBJ1-6, the complete variable domain reads DAGVTQSPTHLIKTRGQQVTLRCSPKSGHDTVSWYQQALGQGPQFIFQYYEEEERQRGNFPDRFSGHQFPNYSSELNVNALLLGDSALYLCASSLARGNSPLHFGNGTRLTVT.

The genes are TRBV7-8 and TRBJ1-1, with D unresolved. Germline CDR1 SGHVS, CDR2 FQNEAQ. Trimming pared 1 base from V and 4 bases from J, leaving 13 bases between. This CDR3 contains 15 residues. In DNA form, the CDR3 reads TGTGCCAGCAGCTTAGAGGTAGGCAGGAGCACTGAAGCTTTCTTT. Its translation: CASSLEVGRSTEAFF.

A single count supports this clone. The chain is built from TRBV6-5 and TRBJ1-5, with D hard to call. Trimming stripped 2 bases from V and 6 bases from J, with 17 bases between. The CDR3 extends over 16 amino acids. Germline CDR1 is MNHEY and CDR2 is SVGAGI. As DNA, the CDR3 is TGTGCCAGCAGTTACGACGCAGGTCCCCCCCGTCAGCCCCAGCATTTT. Translated, it gives CASSYDAGPPRQPQHF.

The V and J genes are TRBV13 and TRBJ1-1; D gene unclear. Trimming stripped 5 bases from V and 1 base from J, with 14 bases between. The germline V gene encodes CDR1 PRHDT and CDR2 FYEKMQ (reference sequence). The CDR3 length is 15 residues. CDR3 DNA sequence: TGTGCCAGCAGCACCCCTACACGGGGGAACACTGAAGCTTTCTTT. Its translation is CASSTPTRGNTEAFF. The full variable domain, rest sourced from reference TRBV13 and TRBJ1-1, is AAGVIQSPRHLIKEKRETATLKCYPIPRHDTVYWYQQGPGQDPQFLISFYEKMQSDKGSIPDRFSAQQFSDYHSELNMSSLELGDSALYFCASSTPTRGNTEAFFGQGTRLTVV.

This chain links TRBV5-6 with TRBJ2-2; 7 bases are a match to TRBD1. Unmatched junction bases numbered 2, after V lost 0 bases and J lost 3 bases. This CDR3 is built from 15 residues. Germline CDR1 is SGHDT and CDR2 is YYEEEE. The CDR3 DNA sequence: TGTGCCAGCAGCTTGGGGGACAGAGACACCGGGGAGCTGTTTTTT. Amino acids: CASSLGDRDTGELFF.

The chain carries TRBV5-1 and TRBJ1-6; the match to TRBD1 covers 7 bases. CDR1 and CDR2 from the germline V gene are SGHRS and YFSETQ. J gave up 1 base and V 3 bases, and 10 bases lay outside the gene matches. The CDR3 spans 18 residues. In nucleotides, the CDR3 is TGCGCCAGCAGCTCCAGACAGGGAGTGGCGTCCTATAATTCACCCCTCCACTTT. This translates into CASSSRQGVASYNSPLHF.

The V gene is TRBV28, the J gene TRBJ2-2; tentatively, D is TRBD1 (6 bases). V was shortened by 6 bases and J by 0 bases, with 14 bases between the two germline ends. This CDR3 region has 16 residues. Germline assignment: CDR1 MDHEN and CDR2 SYDVKM. The CDR3 sequence: CASSLRGQPNTGELFF. The CDR3 nucleotides read TGTGCCAGCAGCCTGAGGGGACAACCGAACACCGGGGAGCTGTTTTTT.

The count of this clone is one. The chain employs TRBV28 and TRBJ2-2; maybe TRBD2 (5 bases). V was cut by 5 bases and J by 5 bases, with 12 bases left in between. The CDR3 spans 14 residues. Looked up from germline, CDR1 is MDHEN and CDR2 is SYDVKM. The CDR3: CASSRSGRTGELFF. The CDR3 bases are TGTGCCAGCAGTCGCAGCGGAAGGACCGGGGAGCTGTTTTTT.

The chain employs TRBV9 and TRBJ1-3, with 10 bases matching TRBD1. The CDR3 totals 17 residues. Germline values: CDR1 SGDLS, CDR2 YYNGEE. V dropped 2 bases and J dropped 2; count of bases not matched to a gene: 7. The CDR3 DNA reads as TGTGCCAGCAGCGTCTCCGGGACAGGGGAAACTGGAAACACCATATATTTT. Translated: CASSVSGTGETGNTIYF.

The chain links TRBV5-1 to TRBJ2-7, with a tentative D call TRBD1 (6 bases). V lost 4 bases to trimming and J lost 0 bases, with 17 bases between them. Germline V lookup: CDR1 SGHRS, CDR2 YFSETQ. The CDR3 contains 16 residues. In nucleotides, the CDR3 is TGCGCCAGCAGCCCCCGATCCGACAGGAGCTCCTACGAGCAGTACTTC. Translated, it gives CASSPRSDRSSYEQYF.

The chain employs TRBV18 and TRBJ2-7; 8 bases fit TRBD1. V lost 3 bases to trimming and J lost 0 bases; unmatched junction nucleotides: 1. Per the germline V gene, CDR1 is KGHSH and CDR2 is LQKENI. CDR3 size: 14 residues. CDR3 sequence: CASSPGQGSYEQYF. The CDR3 nucleotides are TGTGCCAGCTCACCCGGACAGGGCTCCTACGAGCAGTACTTC. The full variable domain, in which reference TRBV18 and TRBJ2-7 provide the parts outside the CDR3, is NAGVMQNPRHLVRRRGQEARLRCSPMKGHSHVYWYRQLPEEGLKFMVYLQKENIIDESGMPKERFSAEFPKEGPSILRIQQVVRGDSAAYFCASSPGQGSYEQYFGPGTRLTVT.

The CDR3 protein is CASPRGFKWGLAETQYF. Here the CDR3 DNA reads TGTGCCTCCCCTAGGGGCTTTAAGTGGGGATTGGCAGAGACCCAGTACTTC. The chain joins TRBV5-8 to TRBJ2-5, with a tentative D call TRBD1 (5 bases). The germline CDR1 and CDR2 sequences are SGHTS and YDEGEE. The CDR3 totals 17 residues. Trimming took off 10 bases at V and 4 bases at J, with 29 bases between the two ends.

The V and J genes are TRBV19 and TRBJ1-5; 7 bases map to TRBD1. Germline V gives CDR1 LNHDA, CDR2 SQIVND (reference sequence). V lost 7 bases to trimming and J lost 4 bases; unmatched junction nucleotides: 7. CDR3 length: 14 residues. CDR3 region: CASNTAGGNQPQHF. CDR3 in DNA: TGTGCCAGTAACACCGCAGGGGGGAATCAGCCCCAGCATTTT.

This chain uses TRBV6-6 with TRBJ1-1, with D possibly matching TRBD1 (5 bases). V dropped 6 bases and J dropped 5 bases, with 13 bases sitting between them. CDR1 and CDR2 from the germline V gene are MNHNY and SVGAGI (reference sequence). The CDR3 runs to 13 residues. The CDR3 reads CASRRTKGTEAFF. In DNA, the CDR3 is TGTGCCAGCAGGAGGACCAAGGGGACTGAAGCTTTCTTT.

The chain employs TRBV6-5 and TRBJ2-7; TRBD1 matches at 8 bases. After removal of 8 bases from V and 6 bases from J, the junction contained 15 bases not matched to a gene. Germline values: CDR1 MNHEY, CDR2 SVGAGI. The CDR3 covers 15 residues. In nucleotides, the CDR3 is TGTGCCAGCGGAACGCAGGGCAGGGGGCGTCTCGAGCAGTACTTC. Its protein product is CASGTQGRGRLEQYF.